This T cell receptor (beta chain) comes out of a study of cytomegalovirus exposure and HLA in healthy donors. Trimming removed 8 bases from V and 4 bases from J; junction bases left unmatched: 3. The CDR3 has 12 amino acids. Germline lookup yields CDR1 LGHNA and CDR2 YNFKEQ. 13 Jbeta primers and 60 Vbeta primers were used for the PCR. Data came from immunoSEQ multiplex PCR; TCRdb stores just in-frame clones and leaves some out. There are about 130,000 clones in the sample; 75% to 85% occur only once, and 1% lies in the top ten. The source is a man aged 40-55 years in good health and CMV-seronegative. This rearrangement joins TRBV4-2 to TRBJ1-1; 8 bases align to TRBD1. The sequencing sample was made of PBMCs. The chain's CDR3 is CASDRGGTEAFF. DNA for the CDR3: TGTGCCAGCGACAGGGGTGGCACTGAAGCTTTCTTT.